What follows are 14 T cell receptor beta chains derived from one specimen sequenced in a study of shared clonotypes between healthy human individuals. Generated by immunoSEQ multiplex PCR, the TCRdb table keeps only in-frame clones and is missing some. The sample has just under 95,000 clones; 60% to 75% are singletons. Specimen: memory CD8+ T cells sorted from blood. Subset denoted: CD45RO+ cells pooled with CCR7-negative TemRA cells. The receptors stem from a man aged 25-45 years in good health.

The CDR3 DNA is TGTGCCAGCAGGCTACCACGGCCTCCCTACGAGCAGTACTTC. Its translation: CASRLPRPPYEQYF. This sequence joins TRBV28 and TRBJ2-7; D is unclear. V was pared by 6 bases and J by 2 bases, with 14 bases between. The length of the CDR3 is 14 residues. Germline loops: CDR1 MDHEN, CDR2 SYDVKM.

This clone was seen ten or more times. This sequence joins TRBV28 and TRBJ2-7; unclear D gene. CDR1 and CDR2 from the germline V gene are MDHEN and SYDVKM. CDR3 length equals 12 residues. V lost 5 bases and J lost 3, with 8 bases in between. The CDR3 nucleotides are TGTGCCAGCAGTCACATAGACTACGAGCAGTACTTC. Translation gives CASSHIDYEQYF. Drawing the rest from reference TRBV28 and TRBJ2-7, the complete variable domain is DVKVTQSSRYLVKRTGEKVFLECVQDMDHENMFWYRQDPGLGLRLIYFSYDVKMKEKGDIPEGYSVSREKKERFSLILESASTNQTSMYLCASSHIDYEQYFGPGTRLTVT.

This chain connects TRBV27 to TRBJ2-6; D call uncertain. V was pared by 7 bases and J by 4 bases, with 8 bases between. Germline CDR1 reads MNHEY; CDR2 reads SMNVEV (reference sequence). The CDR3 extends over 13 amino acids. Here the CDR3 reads CASMATGANVLTF. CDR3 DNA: TGTGCCAGCATGGCCACCGGGGCCAACGTCCTGACTTTC.

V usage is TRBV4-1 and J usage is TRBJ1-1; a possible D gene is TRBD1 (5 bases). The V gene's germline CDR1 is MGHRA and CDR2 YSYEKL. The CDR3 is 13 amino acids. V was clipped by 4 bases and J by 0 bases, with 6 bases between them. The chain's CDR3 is CASSRQMNTEAFF. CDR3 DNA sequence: TGCGCCAGCAGCCGACAGATGAACACTGAAGCTTTCTTT.

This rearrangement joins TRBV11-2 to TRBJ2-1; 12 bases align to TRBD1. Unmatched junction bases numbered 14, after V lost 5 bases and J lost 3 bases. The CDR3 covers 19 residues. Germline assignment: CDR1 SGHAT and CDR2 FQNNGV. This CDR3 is CASSHRGTGGRRDYNEQFF. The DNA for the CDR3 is TGTGCCAGCAGCCACCGAGGGACAGGGGGCAGGAGAGACTACAATGAGCAGTTCTTC.

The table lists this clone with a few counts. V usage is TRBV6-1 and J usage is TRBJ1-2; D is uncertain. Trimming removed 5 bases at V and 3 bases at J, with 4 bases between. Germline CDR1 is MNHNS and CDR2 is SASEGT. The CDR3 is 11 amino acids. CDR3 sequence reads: CASSPDYGYTF. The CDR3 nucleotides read TGTGCCAGCAGTCCCGACTATGGCTACACCTTC.

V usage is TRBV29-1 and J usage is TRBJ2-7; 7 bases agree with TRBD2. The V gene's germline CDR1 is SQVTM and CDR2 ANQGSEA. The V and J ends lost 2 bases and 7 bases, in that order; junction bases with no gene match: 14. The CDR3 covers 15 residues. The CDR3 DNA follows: TGCAGCGTTGAATTGCGGGAGAAGGAGTTATGGGAGCAGTACTTC. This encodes CSVELREKELWEQYF.

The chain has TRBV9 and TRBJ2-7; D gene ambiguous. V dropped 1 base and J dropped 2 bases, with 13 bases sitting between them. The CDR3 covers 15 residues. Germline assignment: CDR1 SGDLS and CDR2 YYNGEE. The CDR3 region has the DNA TGTGCCAGCAGCGTATTATCGGACGGAGCCTACGAGCAGTACTTC. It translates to CASSVLSDGAYEQYF.

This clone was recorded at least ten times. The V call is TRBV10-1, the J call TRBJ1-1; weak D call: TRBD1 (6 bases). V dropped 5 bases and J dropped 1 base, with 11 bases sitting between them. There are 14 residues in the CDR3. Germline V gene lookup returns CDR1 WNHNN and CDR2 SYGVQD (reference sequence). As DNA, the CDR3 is TGCGCCAGCAGTAGGGACACTGCGAACACTGAAGCTTTCTTT. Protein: CASSRDTANTEAFF.

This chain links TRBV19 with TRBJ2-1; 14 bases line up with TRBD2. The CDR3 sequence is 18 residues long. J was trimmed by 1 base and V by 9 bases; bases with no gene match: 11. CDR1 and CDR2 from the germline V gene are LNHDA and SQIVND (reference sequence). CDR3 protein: CASSKGLAGDGSYNEQFF. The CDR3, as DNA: TGTGCCAGCAGCAAGGGACTAGCGGGAGATGGTTCCTACAATGAGCAGTTCTTC.

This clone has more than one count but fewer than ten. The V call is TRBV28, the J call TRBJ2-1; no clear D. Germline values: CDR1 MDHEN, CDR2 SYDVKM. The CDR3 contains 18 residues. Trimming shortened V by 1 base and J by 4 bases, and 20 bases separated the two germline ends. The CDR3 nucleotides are TGTGCCAGCAGTTTATTCGCTGAAGGGTTTCACCCTTACAATGAGCAGTTCTTC. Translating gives CASSLFAEGFHPYNEQFF.

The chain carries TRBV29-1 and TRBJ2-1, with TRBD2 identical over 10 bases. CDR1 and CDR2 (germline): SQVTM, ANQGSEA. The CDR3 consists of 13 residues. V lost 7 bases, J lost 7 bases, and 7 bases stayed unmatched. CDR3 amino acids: CSGRPSGSNEQFF. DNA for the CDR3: TGCAGCGGGAGGCCTAGCGGGAGTAATGAGCAGTTCTTC.

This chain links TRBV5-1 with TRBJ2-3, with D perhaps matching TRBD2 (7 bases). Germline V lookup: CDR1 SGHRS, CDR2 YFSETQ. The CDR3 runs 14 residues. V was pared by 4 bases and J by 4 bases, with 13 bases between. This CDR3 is CASSPGGGPDTQYF. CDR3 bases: TGCGCCAGCAGCCCGGGCGGGGGCCCAGATACGCAGTATTTT.

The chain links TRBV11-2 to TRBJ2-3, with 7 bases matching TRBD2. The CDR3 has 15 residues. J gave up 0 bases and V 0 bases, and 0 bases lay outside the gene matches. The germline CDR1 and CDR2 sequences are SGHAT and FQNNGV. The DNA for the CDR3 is TGTGCCAGCAGCTTAGAGGGACTAAGCACAGATACGCAGTATTTT. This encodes CASSLEGLSTDTQYF.